This record concerns one T cell receptor beta chain sequence. What this receptor recognizes is not known. Base qualities are not at hand, and no much larger clone is one base apart. Each collaborating institution followed its own protocols to collect whole blood in K2EDTA tubes. For TCRbeta analysis, collaborator samples were shipped as frozen whole blood, as isolated PBMCs, or as DNA extracted from either sample type. TCRbeta CDR3 regions were amplified from genomic DNA by means of the immunoSEQ Assay, a bias-controlled multiplex PCR. Per the authors' processing: The number of nucleated cells in each sample was estimated by amplification of reference gene primers within the assay. To quantify the absolute abundance of each unique TCRbeta CDR3 rearrangement, sequence reads were collapsed and filtered. Productive Simpson clonality was computed per sample as the square root of Simpson's diversity index over productive rearrangements. In its TCRdb copy, this immuneACCESS table keeps in-frame sequences only and misses some clones. Where compared with another copy, unresolved V genes explain less than half of these, and the others have no known cause. That table supplies the V and J calls and clone size; D and trimming were determined from the DNA. The sample table shows more than 150,000 clones, and nearly 90% are seen once. About 0.58% of the sample goes to the ten largest clones.

These data belong to a study of blood T cell repertoires in COVID-19 (dated by TCRdb to the early 2020s). About the full investigation: Samples covering the acute and convalescent phases of COVID-19 were provided by collaborators in the United States, Italy and Spain. The material from the prospective study consisted of cDNA or gDNA derived from T cells, B-cell-depleted T cells, or PBMCs. Nearly every sample came with metadata listing a de-identified subject ID, COVID-19 status, age in years and sex. The samples were drawn from two sources: the first 160 participants of the ongoing ImmuneRACE study, and over 1,000 subjects contributed by 6 global collaborators. Deeply sampled blood TCRbeta repertoires from subjects exposed to, actively infected with, or recovered from COVID-19 were included in the dataset. A freely available public database, intended as a resource for researchers studying the immune response to SARS-CoV-2, is where the repertoires were released. HLA class I and class II types, where available, came from metadata supplied by the sample provider rather than from assay-based typing. The study at large found these results: How much clinical and demographic metadata was included differed by source and by participant, and the metadata was provided uncurated.

Relative to germline, V is missing 5 bases and J is missing 8 bases, with 6 bases of the junction outside any gene match. Taken from the germline V gene, the CDR1 and CDR2 loops are MNHEY and SVGAGI. The CDR3 sequence holds 14 residues, the cysteine and phenylalanine included. Only CDR3 DNA is held: 42 bases, read in frame from base 1. Specimen: peripheral blood. This TCR was sampled from a man aged 45-60 years with acute or convalescent COVID-19. The rearrangement combines TRBV6-5 with TRBJ2-1; TRBD2 agrees with 10 junctional bases. The CDR3 protein sequence reads: CASSTFSGRHEQFF. The sequenced DNA: TGTGCCAGCAGTACCTTTAGCGGGAGGCATGAGCAGTTCTTC.